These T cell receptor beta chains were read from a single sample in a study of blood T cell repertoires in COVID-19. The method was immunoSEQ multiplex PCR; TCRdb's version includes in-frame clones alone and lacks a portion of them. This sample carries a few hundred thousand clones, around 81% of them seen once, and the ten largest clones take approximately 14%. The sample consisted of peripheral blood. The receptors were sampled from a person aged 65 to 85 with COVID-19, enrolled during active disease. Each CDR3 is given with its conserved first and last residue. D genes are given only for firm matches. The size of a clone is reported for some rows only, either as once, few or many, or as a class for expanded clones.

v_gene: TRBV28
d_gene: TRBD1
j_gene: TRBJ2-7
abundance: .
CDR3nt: TGTGCCAGCAGCCTTTCCGGGACAGGGGCTGCCGAGCAGTACTTC
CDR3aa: CASSLSGTGAAEQYF

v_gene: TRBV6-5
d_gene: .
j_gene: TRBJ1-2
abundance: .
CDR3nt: TGTGCCAGCAGTTACTCCGGGTCGGACTATGGCTACACCTTC
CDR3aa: CASSYSGSDYGYTF

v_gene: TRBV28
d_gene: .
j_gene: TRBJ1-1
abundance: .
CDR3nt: TGTGCCAGCTTTCGGAGGGGTGGTACTGAAGCTTTCTTT
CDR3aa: CASFRRGGTEAFF

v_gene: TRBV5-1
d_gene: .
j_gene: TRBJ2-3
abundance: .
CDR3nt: TGCGCCAGCAGCTTGGACGGTTTCACAGATACGCAGTATTTT
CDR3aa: CASSLDGFTDTQYF

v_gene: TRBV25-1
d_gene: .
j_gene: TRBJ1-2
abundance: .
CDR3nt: TGTGCCAGCAGGGGCGAGGGTGGCTACACCTTC
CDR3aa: CASRGEGGYTF

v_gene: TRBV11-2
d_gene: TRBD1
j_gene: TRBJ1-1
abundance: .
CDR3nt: TGTGCCAGCAGCTCGTGGACAGGGAACACTGAAGCTTTCTTT
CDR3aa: CASSSWTGNTEAFF

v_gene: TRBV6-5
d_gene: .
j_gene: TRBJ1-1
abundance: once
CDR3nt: TGTGCCAGCAGTTACCTTAGAATGAACACTGAAGCTTTCTTT
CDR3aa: CASSYLRMNTEAFF

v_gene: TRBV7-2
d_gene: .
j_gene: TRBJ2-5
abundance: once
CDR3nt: TGTGCCAGCAGCTCCCTTTTAGCGGAGCCCCAAGAGACCCAGTACTTC
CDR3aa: CASSSLLAEPQETQYF

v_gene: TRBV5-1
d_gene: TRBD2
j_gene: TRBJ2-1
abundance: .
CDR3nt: TGCGCCAGCAGCCCCAACGGGGGGGGCGCCGGAAGCAATGAGCAGTTCTTC
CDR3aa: CASSPNGGGAGSNEQFF

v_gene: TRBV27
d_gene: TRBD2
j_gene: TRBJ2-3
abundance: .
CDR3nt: TGTGCCAGCAGTTTAGGTCCTTTTGCGGGGGATACAGATACGCAGTATTTT
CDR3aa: CASSLGPFAGDTDTQYF